These 21 T cell receptor beta chains originate from one sample sequenced in a study of Ad26.COV2.S vaccination and SARS-CoV-2 variants. The repertoire was sequenced with immunoSEQ multiplex PCR; TCRdb's copy has only in-frame clones and lacks some. The sample lists around 450,000 clones, roughly nine tenths occurring once. Treatment indicated: roughly 19 received Ad26.COV2.S at low or high dose, single or two shots; about 5 received placebo; per-sample allocation not given. Sample collection was performed on day 63 after the first vaccine or placebo injection. The specimen was peripheral blood, collected in a trial of Ad26.COV2.S vaccine versus placebo. The receptors were gathered from a person between 18 and 65 years old who received the Ad26.COV2.S COVID-19 vaccine or a placebo.

This chain uses TRBV5-1 with TRBJ2-3, with TRBD1 as a possible D gene (6 bases). The CDR3 contains 16 residues. With 3 bases removed from V and 0 bases from J, the gap between germline ends came to 14 bases. Germline V CDR1 and CDR2: SGHRS, YFSETQ. As DNA, the CDR3 is TGCGCCAGCAGCTCCCCCAGGGGAGAGAGCACAGATACGCAGTATTTT. The encoded protein is CASSSPRGESTDTQYF.

The rearrangement uses TRBV7-9 and TRBJ2-4; D gene ambiguous. Germline V CDR1 and CDR2: SEHNR, FQNEAQ (reference sequence). This CDR3 comprises 15 residues. The V gene lost 3 bases and the J gene lost 6 bases, with 15 bases spanning the gap. The DNA for the CDR3 is TGTGCCAGCAGCTTGGGAATGGGTTTCATAAACATTCAGTACTTC. Protein product: CASSLGMGFINIQYF.

The chain is built from TRBV5-5 and TRBJ2-7, with TRBD2 matching 8 bases. V dropped 4 bases and J dropped 2; count of bases not matched to a gene: 23. Germline V CDR1 and CDR2: SGHKS, YYEKEE (reference sequence). The CDR3 is made up of 20 amino acids. The CDR3 protein is CASSRTLLGLVAGSTYEQYV. The CDR3 DNA sequence: TGTGCCAGCAGCCGTACACTCTTGGGACTTGTAGCGGGAAGCACCTACGAGCAGTACGTC.

For the CDR3, the DNA is TGTGCCAGCAGTGGTCATCTCGGGGGGGGCTCTGGAAACACCATATATTTT. This codes for CASSGHLGGGSGNTIYF. The chain links TRBV25-1 to TRBJ1-3; D perhaps matches TRBD1 (5 bases). This CDR3 spans 17 amino acids. CDR1 and CDR2 from the germline V gene are MGHDK and SYGVNS. V was pared by 4 bases and J by 0 bases, with 16 bases between.

The CDR3 loop reads CASSLVRLETQYF. The DNA of the CDR3 is TGCGCCAGCAGCTTGGTTAGGTTGGAGACCCAGTACTTC. This chain connects TRBV5-1 to TRBJ2-5; D gene unclear. The CDR3 is 13 amino acids. Trimming took off 0 bases at V and 5 bases at J, with 8 bases between the two ends. Germline V gene data show CDR1 as SGHRS and CDR2 as YFSETQ.

The V gene is TRBV13, the J gene TRBJ2-1; D could derive from TRBD1 or TRBD2 (5 bases each). This CDR3 has 15 residues. The germline V and J ends were trimmed by 5 bases and 3 bases, with 14 bases remaining between them. Germline-derived CDR1 and CDR2 are PRHDT and FYEKMQ (reference sequence). The chain's CDR3 is CASSLRDGNYNEQFF. CDR3 sequence (DNA): TGTGCCAGCAGCCTACGGGACGGTAACTACAATGAGCAGTTCTTC.

This chain joins TRBV7-9 and TRBJ1-4; unclear D gene. The CDR3 contains 14 residues. Germline lookup yields CDR1 SEHNR and CDR2 FQNEAQ (reference sequence). Trimming took off 7 bases at V and 4 bases at J, with 13 bases between the two ends. The CDR3 region is CASTPRRGNEKLFF. The CDR3 region has the DNA TGTGCCAGCACCCCGCGGCGGGGTAATGAAAAACTGTTTTTT.

The chain couples TRBV18 to TRBJ2-5; D unresolved. Germline V gives CDR1 KGHSH, CDR2 LQKENI. This CDR3 has 13 residues. Trimming took 6 bases from V and 4 from J, leaving 12 bases between them. The chain's CDR3 is CASSPQQRETQYF. In DNA form, the CDR3 reads TGTGCCAGCTCTCCCCAACAGAGAGAGACCCAGTACTTC.

The V call is TRBV12-2, the J call TRBJ1-2. TRBV12-2 is a documented pseudogene. This CDR3 is 15 amino acids long. The CDR3 nucleotides read TGTGCAAGTCGCTCTTACCGGGCAGCTAACTATGGCTACACCTTC. Translating it yields CASRSYRAANYGYTF.

The count of this clone is one. The J gene is TRBJ2-2, the V gene TRBV19, with 10 nucleotides matching TRBD2. The germline V gene has CDR1 LNHDA and CDR2 SQIVND (reference sequence). Trimming removed 4 bases from V and 1 base from J; junction bases left unmatched: 9. The CDR3 loop spans 18 amino acids. The CDR3 here is CASSNPASGRGNTGELFF. In DNA, the CDR3 is TGTGCCAGTAGTAACCCGGCTAGCGGGAGAGGGAACACCGGGGAGCTGTTTTTT.

The genes are TRBV7-2 and TRBJ1-3; D gene unclear. The CDR3 has 14 residues. Germline CDR1 reads SGHTA; CDR2 reads FQGNSA. V was pared by 1 base and J by 0 bases, with 4 bases between. As DNA, the CDR3 is TGTGCCAGCAGCTTAGTAAACTCTGGAAACACCATATATTTT. Its translation: CASSLVNSGNTIYF. The entire variable domain, with the rest obtained from reference TRBV7-2 and TRBJ1-3, is as follows: GAGVSQSPSNKVTEKGKDVELRCDPISGHTALYWYRQSLGQGLEFLIYFQGNSAPDKSGLPSDRFSAERTGGSVSTLTIQRTQQEDSAVYLCASSLVNSGNTIYFGEGSWLTVV.

The rearrangement uses TRBV11-2 and TRBJ2-1; TRBD2 matches at 13 bases. The CDR3 consists of 18 residues. V was pared by 0 bases and J by 9 bases, with 11 bases of the junction left unmatched. In germline, CDR1 is SGHAT, CDR2 FQNNGV. The CDR3 here is CASSLDLALAGGKVEQFF. CDR3 nucleotides: TGTGCCAGCAGCTTAGATCTAGCACTAGCGGGAGGGAAGGTTGAGCAGTTCTTC. The full variable domain, with the rest looked up from reference TRBV11-2 and TRBJ2-1, is EAGVAQSPRYKIIEKRQSVAFWCNPISGHATLYWYQQILGQGPKLLIQFQNNGVVDDSQLPKDRFSAERLKGVDSTLKIQPAKLEDSAVYLCASSLDLALAGGKVEQFFGPGTRLTVL.

This sequence joins TRBV30 and TRBJ1-5; TRBD1 matches 7 bases. The CDR3 spans 14 residues. Germline loops: CDR1 GTSNPN, CDR2 SVGIG (reference sequence). V shed 5 bases, J shed 2 bases, and the junction held 6 bases outside the gene matches. CDR3 coding DNA: TGTGCCTGGTTCGGGGACAGAGGCAATCAGCCCCAGCATTTT. It translates to CAWFGDRGNQPQHF.

The V gene is TRBV5-4, the J gene TRBJ1-1, with no clear D. The germline gives CDR1 SGHNT, CDR2 YYREEE (reference sequence). The CDR3 spans 14 residues. The V end was cut by 5 bases, the J end by 0 bases, with 11 bases between. This CDR3 is CASRIGGLNTEAFF. The CDR3 DNA reads as TGTGCCAGCAGGATAGGTGGTCTGAACACTGAAGCTTTCTTT.

The V and J genes are TRBV7-9 and TRBJ2-1; TRBD2 agrees at 9 bases. The junction had 8 bases not matched to a gene; V was cut back by 3 bases and J by 8 bases. The CDR3 has 15 amino acids. Germline V gene lookup returns CDR1 SEHNR and CDR2 FQNEAQ (reference sequence). The CDR3 sequence: CASSLAGGPGYEQFF. The CDR3 DNA follows: TGTGCCAGCAGCTTGGCGGGGGGGCCCGGATATGAGCAGTTCTTC.

The V and J genes are TRBV4-3 and TRBJ1-3; no clear D gene. Per germline, CDR1 LGHNA and CDR2 YSLEER. The CDR3 extends over 17 amino acids. Trimming left V 0 bases short and J 0 bases short, with 12 bases between. CDR3 loop: CASSQEVRVNSGNTIYF. CDR3 nucleotide sequence: TGCGCCAGCAGCCAAGAAGTTAGGGTCAACTCTGGAAACACCATATATTTT.

This chain's CDR3 is CASSQDGAGGPETQYF. In nucleotides, the CDR3 is TGCGCCAGCAGCCAAGATGGAGCGGGAGGGCCGGAGACCCAGTACTTC. V gene TRBV4-3 combines with J gene TRBJ2-5, with 10 positions matching TRBD2. Per germline, CDR1 LGHNA and CDR2 YSLEER. J gave up 5 bases and V 0 bases, and 6 bases lay outside the gene matches. The CDR3 totals 16 residues.

V and J are TRBV5-4 and TRBJ2-3; perhaps D is TRBD1 or TRBD2 (5 bases each). The V gene lost 9 bases and the J gene lost 4 bases, with 24 bases spanning the gap. There are 16 residues in the CDR3. Germline V gene sequence: CDR1 SGHNT, CDR2 YYREEE (reference sequence). Here the CDR3 reads CATVPLGTTIPDTQYF. The CDR3 nucleotides read TGTGCCACCGTCCCGTTAGGGACCACGATACCAGATACGCAGTATTTT.

The chain links TRBV7-2 to TRBJ2-2; D ambiguous. CDR3 length equals 16 residues. V lost 1 base, J lost 1 base, and 10 bases lay in between. The germline V gene encodes CDR1 SGHTA and CDR2 FQGNSA. CDR3 sequence (DNA): TGTGCCAGCAGCTTAGTCAGGACCGTGAACACCGGGGAGCTGTTTTTT. This encodes CASSLVRTVNTGELFF.

The chain joins TRBV5-1 to TRBJ2-2; D perhaps matches TRBD1 (7 bases). The germline V and J ends were trimmed by 2 bases and 1 base, with 12 bases remaining between them. The germline gives CDR1 SGHRS, CDR2 YFSETQ. This CDR3 is 16 amino acids long. CDR3 protein: CASSFGGGWNTGELFF. CDR3 sequence (DNA): TGCGCCAGCAGCTTTGGAGGGGGCTGGAACACCGGGGAGCTGTTTTTT. Complete variable domain (other parts from reference TRBV5-1 and TRBJ2-2): KAGVTQTPRYLIKTRGQQVTLSCSPISGHRSVSWYQQTPGQGLQFLFEYFSETQRNKGNFPGRFSGRQFSNSRSEMNVSTLELGDSALYLCASSFGGGWNTGELFFGEGSRLTVL.

This rearrangement joins TRBV6-1 to TRBJ1-5; TRBD1 might be the D (5 bases). The CDR3 spans 14 residues. Trimming took off 3 bases at V and 9 bases at J, with 15 bases between the two ends. Germline assignment: CDR1 MNHNS and CDR2 SASEGT. As DNA, the CDR3 is TGTGCCAGCAGTGAGGTGAGTCTCACAGGGCCCCAGCATTTT. Amino acid sequence: CASSEVSLTGPQHF.